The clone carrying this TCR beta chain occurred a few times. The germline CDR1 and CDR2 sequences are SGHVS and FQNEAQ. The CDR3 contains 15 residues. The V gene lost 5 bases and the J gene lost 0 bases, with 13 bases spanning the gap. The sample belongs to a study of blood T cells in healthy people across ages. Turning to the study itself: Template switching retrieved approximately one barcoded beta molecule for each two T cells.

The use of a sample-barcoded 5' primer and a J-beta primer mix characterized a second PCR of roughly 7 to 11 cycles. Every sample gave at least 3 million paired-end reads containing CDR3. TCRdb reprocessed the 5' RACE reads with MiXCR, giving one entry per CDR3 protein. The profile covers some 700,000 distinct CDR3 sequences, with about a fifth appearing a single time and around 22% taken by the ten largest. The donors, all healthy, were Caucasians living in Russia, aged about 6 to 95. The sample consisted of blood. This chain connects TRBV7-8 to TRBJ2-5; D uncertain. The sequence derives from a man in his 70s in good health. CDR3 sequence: CASSPPNYYQETQYF. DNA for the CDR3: TGTGCCAGCAGCCCCCCGAACTATTACCAAGAGACCCAGTACTTC.